This TCR beta chain derives from a study of brain T cells in children with intractable seizures. Study-wide points: Absence of clones before surgery may stem from lower sequencing depth. Patients' HCMV serostatus was unknown; virus specificity rests on CDR3 similarity alone.

This table comes from immunoSEQ multiplex PCR, and its TCRdb copy is limited to in-frame clones, with some not included. The sample yields tens of thousands of clones, roughly 95% seen once. Pre-surgery treatment included at least one anti-epileptic drug. As to this clone: Its antigen is unknown.

CDR3 length: 21 residues. Germline CDR1 and CDR2: LGHNA and YSLEER. The ends were cut back, 1 base at V and 2 bases at J, with 27 bases in the middle. The receptor comes from a boy under three years old with focal cortical dysplasia and intractable seizures. The sequences come from peripheral blood, collected at surgery. The V gene is TRBV4-3, the J gene TRBJ2-1; perhaps TRBD1 as D (5 bases). The CDR3 DNA sequence: TGCGCCAGCAGCCAAGCCGATCTTCCCATCCCAGGGTACAGCGCCTACAATGAGCAGTTCTTC. Protein sequence: CASSQADLPIPGYSAYNEQFF.